This T cell receptor (beta chain) was profiled in a study of blood T cells in healthy people across ages. Study-level findings and limits: As age increased, TCR beta diversity per million T cells fell in a roughly linear fashion. Relative to aged donors, long-lived donors carried more naive CD4+ cells and displayed higher diversity.

Comments on this clonotype: Its antigen remains unidentified.

This CDR3 has 14 residues. Unmatched junction bases numbered 5, after V lost 5 bases and J lost 4 bases. Sample-barcoded 5' priming and a J-beta primer mix drove a second PCR of about 6 to 12 cycles. TCRdb re-analysed the 5' RACE reads in MiXCR, keeping a single row per CDR3 protein. The sample shows 850,000 to 1,000,000 distinct CDR3 sequences, roughly 51% of them seen only once. About 9.6 milliliters of peripheral blood were drawn from each donor into EDTA-treated tubes. The clonotype was recovered from a woman aged 55 to 70 in good health. The chain has TRBV12-3 or TRBV12-4 and TRBJ2-7; 10 bases match TRBD2. Sequencing used blood. CDR3 coding DNA: TGTGCCAGCAGTACACTAGCGGGACCTTACGAGCAGTACTTC. As protein: CASSTLAGPYEQYF.